This TCR beta chain originates from a study of T cells expressing NK-cell markers. In the study overall: From sorted CD3+CD56+NKG2C+, CD3+CD56+NKG2C- and CD3+CD56-NKG2C+ T cells came the TCR beta repertoires. One of eight sequenced donors was HCMV-seronegative; the other seven were seropositive. Regarding the study as a whole: Expanded NKG2C+ T cell clones were not confirmed as HCMV-specific.

With UMIs, 5'RACE template switching was used to make TCR beta cDNA. TCRdb re-called the 5' RACE reads and gives one entry per CDR3 protein, without DNA. Here the sample table reports about 260,000 distinct CDR3 sequences. Germline CDR1 reads SGHTA; CDR2 reads FQGNSA. The CDR3 is 16 residues long. Note on this clonotype: Its target is unknown.

V usage is TRBV7-2 and J usage is TRBJ2-3; TCRdb names TRBD2, which stays unverified in the absence of DNA. The TCR originated in a woman aged 18 to 69 in good health. The sequencing input was blood T cells: a sorted CD56 or NKG2C T cell subset, CD4+ or CD8+ T cells, or bulk PBMC T cells (not recorded which). The CDR3 is CASSLGPAVEGSTQYF. Full variable domain (remainder filled in from reference TRBV7-2 and TRBJ2-3): GAGVSQSPSNKVTEKGKDVELRCDPISGHTALYWYRQSLGQGLEFLIYFQGNSAPDKSGLPSDRFSAERTGGSVSTLTIQRTQQEDSAVYLCASSLGPAVEGSTQYFGPGTRLTVL.